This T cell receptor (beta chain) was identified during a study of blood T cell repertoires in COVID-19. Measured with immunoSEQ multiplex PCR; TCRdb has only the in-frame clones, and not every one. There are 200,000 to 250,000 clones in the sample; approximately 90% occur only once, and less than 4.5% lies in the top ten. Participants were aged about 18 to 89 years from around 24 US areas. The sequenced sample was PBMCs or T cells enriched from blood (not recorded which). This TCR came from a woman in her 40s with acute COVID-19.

CDR3 DNA sequence: TGTGCCATCCTCGGGAACACTGAAGCTTTCTTT. Residues: CAILGNTEAFF. V usage is TRBV10-3 and J usage is TRBJ1-1; the D is unclear. This CDR3 is 11 amino acids long. The ends were cut back, 8 bases at V and 1 base at J, with 5 bases in the middle. Germline CDR1 ENHRY, CDR2 SYGVKD.